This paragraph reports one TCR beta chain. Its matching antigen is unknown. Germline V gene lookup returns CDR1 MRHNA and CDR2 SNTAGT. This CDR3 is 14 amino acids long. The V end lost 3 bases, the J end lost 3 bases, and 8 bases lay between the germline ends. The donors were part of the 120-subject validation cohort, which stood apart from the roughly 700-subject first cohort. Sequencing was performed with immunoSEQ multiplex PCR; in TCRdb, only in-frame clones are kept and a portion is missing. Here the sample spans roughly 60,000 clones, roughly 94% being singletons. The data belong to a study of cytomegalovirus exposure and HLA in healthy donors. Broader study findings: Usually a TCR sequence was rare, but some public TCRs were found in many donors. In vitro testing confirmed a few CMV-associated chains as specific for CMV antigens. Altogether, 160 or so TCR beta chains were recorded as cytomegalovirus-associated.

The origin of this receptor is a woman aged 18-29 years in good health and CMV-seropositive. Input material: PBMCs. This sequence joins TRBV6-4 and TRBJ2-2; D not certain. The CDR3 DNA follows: TGTGCCAGCAGTGAGAGCCAAGACACCGGGGAGCTGTTTTTT. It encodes CASSESQDTGELFF.